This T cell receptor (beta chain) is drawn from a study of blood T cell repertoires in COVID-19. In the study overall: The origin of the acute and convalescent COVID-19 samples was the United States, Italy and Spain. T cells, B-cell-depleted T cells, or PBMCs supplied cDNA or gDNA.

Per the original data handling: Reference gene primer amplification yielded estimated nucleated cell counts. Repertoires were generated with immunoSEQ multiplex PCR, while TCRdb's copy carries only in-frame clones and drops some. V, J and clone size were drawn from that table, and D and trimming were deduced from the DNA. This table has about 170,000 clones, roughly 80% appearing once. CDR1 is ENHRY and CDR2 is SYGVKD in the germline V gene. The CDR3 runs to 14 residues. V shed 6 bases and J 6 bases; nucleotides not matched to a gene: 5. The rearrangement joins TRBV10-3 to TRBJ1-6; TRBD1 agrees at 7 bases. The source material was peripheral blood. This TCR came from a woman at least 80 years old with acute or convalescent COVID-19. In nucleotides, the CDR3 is TGTGCCATCAGACGGGACAGCCTTAATTCACCCCTCCACTTT. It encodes CAIRRDSLNSPLHF.